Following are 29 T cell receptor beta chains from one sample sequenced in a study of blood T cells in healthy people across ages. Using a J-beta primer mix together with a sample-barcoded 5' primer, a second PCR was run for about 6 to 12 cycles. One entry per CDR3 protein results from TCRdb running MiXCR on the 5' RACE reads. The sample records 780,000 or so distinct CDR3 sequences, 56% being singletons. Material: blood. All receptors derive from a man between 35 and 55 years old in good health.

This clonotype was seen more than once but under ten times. DNA for the CDR3: TGTGCCAGCAGCCAAGATCTTAGGGACAGGGGTAACTATGGCTACACCTTC. It specifies CASSQDLRDRGNYGYTF. The chain links TRBV4-2 to TRBJ1-2; 10 bases match TRBD1. CDR1 LGHNA and CDR2 YNFKEQ come from the germline V gene. Losses at the gene ends were 0 bases for V and 1 base for J; bases not matched to a gene: 5. The CDR3 runs to 17 residues.

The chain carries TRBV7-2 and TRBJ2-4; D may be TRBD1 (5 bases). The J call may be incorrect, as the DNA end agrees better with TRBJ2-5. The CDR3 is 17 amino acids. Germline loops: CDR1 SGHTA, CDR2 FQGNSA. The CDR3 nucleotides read TGTGCCAGCAGCTTAGACGGGTGGGGCCGTATCCAAGAGACCCAGTACTTC. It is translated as CASSLDGWGRIQETQYF.

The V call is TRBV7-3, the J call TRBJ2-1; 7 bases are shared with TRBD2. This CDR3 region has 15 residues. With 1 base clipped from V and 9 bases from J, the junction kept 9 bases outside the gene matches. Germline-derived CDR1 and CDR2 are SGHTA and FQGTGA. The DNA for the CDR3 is TGTGCCAGCAGCTTAATGGCGGGAGAGACGATTGAGCAGTTCTTC. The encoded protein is CASSLMAGETIEQFF.

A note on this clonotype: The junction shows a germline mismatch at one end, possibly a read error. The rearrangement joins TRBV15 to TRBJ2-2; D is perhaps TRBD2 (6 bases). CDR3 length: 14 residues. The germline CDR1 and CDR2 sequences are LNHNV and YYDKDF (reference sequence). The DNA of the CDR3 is TGTGCCACCAGCGTGGGGGGAAACACCGAGGAGCTGTTTTTT. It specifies CATSVGGNTEELFF.

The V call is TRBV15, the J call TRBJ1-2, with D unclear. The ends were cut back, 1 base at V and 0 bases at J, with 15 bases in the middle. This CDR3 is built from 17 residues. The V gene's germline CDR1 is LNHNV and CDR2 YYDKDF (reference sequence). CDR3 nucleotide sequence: TGTGCCACCAGCAGAGCGTCGGGGATACTCCCTAACTATGGCTACACCTTC. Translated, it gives CATSRASGILPNYGYTF.

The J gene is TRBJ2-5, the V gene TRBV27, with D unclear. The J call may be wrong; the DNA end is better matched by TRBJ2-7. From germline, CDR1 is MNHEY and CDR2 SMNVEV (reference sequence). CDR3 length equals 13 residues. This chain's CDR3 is CASSVASTGEQYF. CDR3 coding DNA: TGTGCCAGCAGTGTAGCATCGACGGGCGAGCAGTACTTC.

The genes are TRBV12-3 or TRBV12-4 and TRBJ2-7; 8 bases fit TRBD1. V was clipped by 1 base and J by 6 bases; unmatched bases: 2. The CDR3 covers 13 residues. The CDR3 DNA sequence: TGTGCCAGCAGTTTAGACAGGGGGACCGAGCAGTACTTC. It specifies CASSLDRGTEQYF.

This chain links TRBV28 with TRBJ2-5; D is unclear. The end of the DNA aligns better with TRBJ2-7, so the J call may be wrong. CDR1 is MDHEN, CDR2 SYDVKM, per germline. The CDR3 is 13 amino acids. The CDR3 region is CASSFSQWGEQYF. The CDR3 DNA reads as TGTGCCAGCAGTTTTTCCCAATGGGGCGAGCAGTACTTC.

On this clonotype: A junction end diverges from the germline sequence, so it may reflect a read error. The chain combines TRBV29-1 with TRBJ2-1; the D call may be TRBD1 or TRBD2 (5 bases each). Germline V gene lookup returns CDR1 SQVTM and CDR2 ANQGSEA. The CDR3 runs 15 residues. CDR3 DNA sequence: TGCAGCGTGGAAGGAATAGGGACCTTATACAATGAGCAGTTCTTC. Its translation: CSVEGIGTLYNEQFF.

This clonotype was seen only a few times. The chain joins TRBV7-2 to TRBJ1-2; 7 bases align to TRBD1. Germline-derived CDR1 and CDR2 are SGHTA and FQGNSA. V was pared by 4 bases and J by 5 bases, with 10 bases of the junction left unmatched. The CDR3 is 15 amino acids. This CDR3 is CASSSRQGSGYGYTF. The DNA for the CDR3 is TGTGCCAGCAGCTCAAGACAGGGCTCGGGTTATGGCTACACCTTC.

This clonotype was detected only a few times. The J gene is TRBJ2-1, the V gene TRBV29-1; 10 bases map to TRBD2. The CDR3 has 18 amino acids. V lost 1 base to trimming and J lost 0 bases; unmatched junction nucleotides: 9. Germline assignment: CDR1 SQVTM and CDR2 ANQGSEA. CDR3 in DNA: TGCAGCGTTGAAGGCACTAGCGGGATTCGAAGCTCCTACAATGAGCAGTTCTTC. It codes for CSVEGTSGIRSSYNEQFF.

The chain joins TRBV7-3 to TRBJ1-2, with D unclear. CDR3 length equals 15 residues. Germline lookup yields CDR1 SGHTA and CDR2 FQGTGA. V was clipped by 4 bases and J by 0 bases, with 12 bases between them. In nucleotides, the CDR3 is TGTGCCAGCAGCTCCGACGGGAGTGCTAACTATGGCTACACCTTC. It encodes CASSSDGSANYGYTF.

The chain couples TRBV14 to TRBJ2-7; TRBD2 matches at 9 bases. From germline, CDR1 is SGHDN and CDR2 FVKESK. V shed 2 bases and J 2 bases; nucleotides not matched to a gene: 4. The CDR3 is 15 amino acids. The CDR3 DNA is TGTGCCAGCAGCCAAAGTAGCGGGAGAACCTACGAGCAGTACTTC. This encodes CASSQSSGRTYEQYF. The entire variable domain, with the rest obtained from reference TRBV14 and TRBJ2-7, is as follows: EAGVTQFPSHSVIEKGQTVTLRCDPISGHDNLYWYRRVMGKEIKFLLHFVKESKQDESGMPNNRFLAERTGGTYSTLKVQPAELEDSGVYFCASSQSSGRTYEQYFGPGTRLTVT.

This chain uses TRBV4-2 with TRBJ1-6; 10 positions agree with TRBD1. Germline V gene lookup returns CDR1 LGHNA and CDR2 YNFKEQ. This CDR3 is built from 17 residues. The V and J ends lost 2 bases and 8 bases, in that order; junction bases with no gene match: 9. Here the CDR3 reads CASSQTTRTGGDSPLHF. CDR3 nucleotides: TGTGCCAGCAGCCAAACAACAAGGACAGGGGGTGATTCACCCCTCCACTTT.

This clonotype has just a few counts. CDR3 coding DNA: TGCAGGGGGGGCTCGGATTCCTACAATGAGCAGTTCTTC. It specifies CRGGSDSYNEQFF. The rearrangement joins TRBV29-1 to TRBJ2-1; either TRBD1 or TRBD2 may supply D (6 bases each). Germline-derived CDR1 and CDR2 are SQVTM and ANQGSEA. The CDR3 is made up of 13 amino acids.

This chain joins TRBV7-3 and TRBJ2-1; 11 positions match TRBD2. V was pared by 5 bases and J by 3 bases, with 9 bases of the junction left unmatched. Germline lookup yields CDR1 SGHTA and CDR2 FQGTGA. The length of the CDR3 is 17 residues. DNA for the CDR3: TGTGCCAGCAGCCCCCGGCTAGCGGGGGGTCTCTACAATGAGCAGTTCTTC. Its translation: CASSPRLAGGLYNEQFF.

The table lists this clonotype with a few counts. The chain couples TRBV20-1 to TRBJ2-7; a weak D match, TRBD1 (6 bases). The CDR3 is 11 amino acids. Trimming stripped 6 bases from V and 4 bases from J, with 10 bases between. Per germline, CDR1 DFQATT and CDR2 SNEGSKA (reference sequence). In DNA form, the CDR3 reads TGCAGTGCGCCGGGACATTACGAGCAGTACTTC. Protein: CSAPGHYEQYF.

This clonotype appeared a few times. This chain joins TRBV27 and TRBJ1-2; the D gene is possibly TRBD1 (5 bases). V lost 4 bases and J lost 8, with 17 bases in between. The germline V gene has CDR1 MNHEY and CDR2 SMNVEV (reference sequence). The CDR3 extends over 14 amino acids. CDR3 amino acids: CASSSTGRGDGYTF. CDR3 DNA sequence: TGTGCCAGCAGTTCCACTGGAAGGGGAGACGGCTACACCTTC.

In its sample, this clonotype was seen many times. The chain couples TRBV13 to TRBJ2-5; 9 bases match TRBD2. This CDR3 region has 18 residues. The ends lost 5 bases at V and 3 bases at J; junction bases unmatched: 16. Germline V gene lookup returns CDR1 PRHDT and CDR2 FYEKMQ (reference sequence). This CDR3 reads CASSNPLRGAGGKETQYF. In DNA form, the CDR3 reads TGTGCCAGCAGCAATCCGCTGCGGGGAGCGGGGGGAAAAGAGACCCAGTACTTC.

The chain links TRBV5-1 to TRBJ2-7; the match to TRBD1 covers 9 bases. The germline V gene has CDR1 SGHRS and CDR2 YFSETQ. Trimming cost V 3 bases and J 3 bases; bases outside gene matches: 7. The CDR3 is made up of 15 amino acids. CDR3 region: CASSSTGTGLYEQYF. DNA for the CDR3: TGCGCCAGCAGCTCTACCGGGACAGGGCTCTACGAGCAGTACTTC.

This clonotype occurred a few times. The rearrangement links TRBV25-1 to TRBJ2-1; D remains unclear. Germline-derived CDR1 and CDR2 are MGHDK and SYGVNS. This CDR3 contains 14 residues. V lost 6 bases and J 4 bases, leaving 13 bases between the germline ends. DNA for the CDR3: TGTGCCAGCAGGTCCCCTTTGGGATACAATGAGCAGTTCTTC. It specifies CASRSPLGYNEQFF.

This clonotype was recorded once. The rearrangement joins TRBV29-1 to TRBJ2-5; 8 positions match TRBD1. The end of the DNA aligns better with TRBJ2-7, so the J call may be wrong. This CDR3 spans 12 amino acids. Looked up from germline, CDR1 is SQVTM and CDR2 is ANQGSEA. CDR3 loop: CSVDRGPYEQYF. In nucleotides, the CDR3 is TGCAGCGTCGACAGGGGACCCTACGAGCAGTACTTC.

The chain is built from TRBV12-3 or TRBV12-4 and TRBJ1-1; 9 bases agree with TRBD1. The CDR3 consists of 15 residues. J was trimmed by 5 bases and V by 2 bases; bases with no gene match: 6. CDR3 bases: TGTGCCAGCAGTTTAACGGGACAGGGAGGAACTGAAGCTTTCTTT. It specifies CASSLTGQGGTEAFF.

DNA for the CDR3: TGTGCCAGCTCACAGACAGATACGGGCGGCTACACCTTC. This sequence encodes CASSQTDTGGYTF. The rearrangement links TRBV18 to TRBJ1-2; D may be TRBD1 (5 bases). The CDR3 runs to 13 residues. V was trimmed by 4 bases and J by 8 bases, leaving 14 bases between them. CDR1 and CDR2 from the germline V gene are KGHSH and LQKENI.

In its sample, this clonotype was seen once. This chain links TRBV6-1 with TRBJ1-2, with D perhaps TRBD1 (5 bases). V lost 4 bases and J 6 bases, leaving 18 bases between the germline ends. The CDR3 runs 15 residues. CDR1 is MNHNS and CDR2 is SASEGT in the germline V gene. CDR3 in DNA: TGTGCCAGCAGTGTGGCTTGGGGCAGAGGGAATGGCTACACCTTC. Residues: CASSVAWGRGNGYTF.

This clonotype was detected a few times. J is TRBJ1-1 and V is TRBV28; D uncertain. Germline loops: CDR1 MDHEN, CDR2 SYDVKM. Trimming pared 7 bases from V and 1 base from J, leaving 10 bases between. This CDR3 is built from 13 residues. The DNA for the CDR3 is TGTGCCAGCACCTTGCGAAGGAACACTGAAGCTTTCTTT. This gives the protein CASTLRRNTEAFF.

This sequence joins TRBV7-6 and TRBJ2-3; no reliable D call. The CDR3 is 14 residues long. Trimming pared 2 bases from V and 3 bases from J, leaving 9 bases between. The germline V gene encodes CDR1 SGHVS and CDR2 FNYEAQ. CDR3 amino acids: CASSLLARTDTQYF. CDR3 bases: TGTGCCAGCAGCTTACTTGCTAGAACAGATACGCAGTATTTT.

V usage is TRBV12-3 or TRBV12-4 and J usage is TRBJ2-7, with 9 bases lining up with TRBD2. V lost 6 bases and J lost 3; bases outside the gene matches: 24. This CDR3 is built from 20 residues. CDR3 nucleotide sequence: TGTGCCAGCAGCAACTACGAGACCCAAAGTAGCGGGAGACGGTTCTACGAGCAGTACTTC. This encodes CASSNYETQSSGRRFYEQYF.

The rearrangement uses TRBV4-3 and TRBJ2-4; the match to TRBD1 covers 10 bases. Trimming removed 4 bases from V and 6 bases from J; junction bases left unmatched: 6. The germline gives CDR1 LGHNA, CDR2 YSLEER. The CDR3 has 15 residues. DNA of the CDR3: TGCGCCAGCAGCCCGCTTCGGACAGGGGGAAACATTCAGTACTTC. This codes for CASSPLRTGGNIQYF.